This entry is about one TCR beta chain. TCRdb passed the RT-PCR reads through MiXCR, listing each CDR3 protein once. This table has about 700,000 distinct CDR3 sequences, over 12% appearing once. This CDR3 comprises 14 residues. The V end lost 2 bases, the J end lost 5 bases, and 15 bases lay between the germline ends. The germline V gene has CDR1 GTSNPN and CDR2 SVGIG (reference sequence). The J gene is TRBJ2-5, the V gene TRBV30; tentative D call: TRBD2 (5 bases). The clonotype was recovered from a female donor in good health, serving as a healthy control. The source material was memory CD4+ T cells from blood. The CDR3 sequence: CAWSHRGGGETQYF. The CDR3 nucleotides are TGTGCCTGGAGTCATCGGGGTGGCGGGGAGACCCAGTACTTC.